The 15 T cell receptor beta chains below come from one sample, sequenced in a study of T-cell reconstitution after alpha-beta-depleted transplantation in children. Researchers prepared the TCRbeta library using unique molecular identifiers, the study reports. TCRdb analysed the PCR reads with MiXCR anew, one entry per CDR3 protein. The sample yields about 470,000 distinct CDR3 sequences, 43% seen once. The material sequenced was PBMCs, taken before TCRalphabeta/CD19-depleted stem cell transplant. The receptor source for this set is a girl aged 2-10 years with aplastic anemia, due to receive a stem cell transplant.

The gene calls are TRBV6-5 and TRBJ1-4; perhaps TRBD1 as D (5 bases). V lost 2 bases, J lost 0 bases, and 10 bases lay in between. The germline CDR1 and CDR2 sequences are MNHEY and SVGAGI. The CDR3 covers 16 residues. CDR3 DNA: TGTGCCAGCAGTTACATTCAGGGAGCAACTAATGAAAAACTGTTTTTT. Translating it yields CASSYIQGATNEKLFF.

This chain joins TRBV7-9 and TRBJ2-5; D remains ambiguous. CDR1 and CDR2 from the germline V gene are SEHNR and FQNEAQ (reference sequence). The CDR3 spans 12 residues. V was shortened by 5 bases and J by 3 bases, with 7 bases between the two germline ends. This CDR3 is CASSPGEETQYF. CDR3 in DNA: TGTGCCAGCAGCCCTGGGGAAGAGACCCAGTACTTC.

V usage is TRBV7-3 and J usage is TRBJ2-5; tentative D call: TRBD2 (5 bases). Trimming left V 1 base short and J 2 bases short, with 11 bases between. The V gene's germline CDR1 is SGHTA and CDR2 FQGTGA. CDR3 size: 15 residues. The DNA of the CDR3 is TGTGCCAGCAGCTTAAAATCGAGGGTTCAAGAGACCCAGTACTTC. Protein: CASSLKSRVQETQYF.

V usage is TRBV20-1 and J usage is TRBJ2-5; no reliable D call. Germline V gene data show CDR1 as DFQATT and CDR2 as SNEGSKA (reference sequence). The CDR3 consists of 13 residues. The V and J ends lost 0 bases and 2 bases respectively, with 7 bases between them. This CDR3 reads CSARDGRQETQYF. The CDR3 bases are TGCAGTGCTAGAGATGGTCGTCAAGAGACCCAGTACTTC.

The chain uses TRBV5-6 and TRBJ2-7; possibly TRBD1 or TRBD2 for D (5 bases each). V shed 4 bases and J shed 6 bases, with 14 bases lying between them. Germline CDR1 SGHDT, CDR2 YYEEEE. CDR3 size: 13 residues. In DNA, the CDR3 is TGTGCCAGCAGCCGGGGCCCCAAGGCCGAGCAGTACTTC. Protein: CASSRGPKAEQYF.

This clonotype was seen a handful of times. The chain uses TRBV5-6 and TRBJ2-5, with a weak D call TRBD1 (5 bases). Germline V gene data show CDR1 as SGHDT and CDR2 as YYEEEE. V was pared by 4 bases and J by 1 base, with 11 bases between. CDR3 length: 14 amino acids. For the CDR3, the DNA is TGTGCCAGCAGCCCCCTTGACAGCCAAGAGACCCAGTACTTC. This sequence encodes CASSPLDSQETQYF.

This chain connects TRBV7-9 to TRBJ2-6, with no clear D. The CDR3 spans 10 residues. Looked up from germline, CDR1 is SEHNR and CDR2 is FQNEAQ (reference sequence). The CDR3 DNA reads TGTGCGCCTGGGGCCAACGTCCTGACTTTC. It specifies CAPGANVLTF. Based on the CDR3 plus reference TRBV7-9 and TRBJ2-6, the full variable domain is DTGVSQNPRHKITKRGQNVTFRCDPISEHNRLYWYRQTLGQGPEFLTYFQNEAQLEKSRLLSDRFSAERPKGSFSTLEIQRTEQGDSAMYLCAPGANVLTFGAGSRLTVL.

CDR3 amino acids: CAPRGEYGYTF. In nucleotides, the CDR3 is TGTGCCCCCCGGGGGGAGTATGGCTACACCTTC. V gene TRBV24-1 combines with J gene TRBJ1-2; the D gene is possibly TRBD1 (5 bases). CDR1 and CDR2 from the germline V gene are KGHDR and SFDVKD. CDR3 size: 11 residues. The V and J ends lost 12 bases and 5 bases respectively, with 12 bases between them.

This clonotype was seen once. The chain has TRBV24-1 and TRBJ1-5; D is unresolved. Germline assignment: CDR1 KGHDR and CDR2 SFDVKD. With 7 bases removed from V and 2 bases from J, the gap between germline ends came to 11 bases. The CDR3 consists of 14 residues. The CDR3 here is CATSRRDGNQPQHF. Written as DNA, the CDR3 is TGTGCCACCAGCCGCCGGGATGGCAATCAGCCCCAGCATTTT.

This clonotype occurred many times. V is TRBV30 and J is TRBJ1-2; D is perhaps TRBD1 (5 bases). The germline gives CDR1 GTSNPN, CDR2 SVGIG (reference sequence). The CDR3 has 14 amino acids. Trimming shortened V by 2 bases and J by 1 base, and 11 bases separated the two germline ends. The CDR3 spells CAWSPGRINYGYTF. For the CDR3, the DNA is TGTGCCTGGAGTCCGGGACGGATTAACTATGGCTACACCTTC.

This clonotype was recorded at least ten times. V is TRBV5-1 and J is TRBJ2-1, with a possible D match to TRBD2 (5 bases). The CDR3 runs to 17 residues. Germline V gives CDR1 SGHRS, CDR2 YFSETQ. The V end was cut by 0 bases, the J end by 5 bases, with 18 bases between. CDR3 in DNA: TGCGCCAGCAGCTTGGAGGTCGGTGGGAGAGGCGACAATGAGCAGTTCTTC. It is translated as CASSLEVGGRGDNEQFF.

This clonotype was detected many times. V gene TRBV29-1 combines with J gene TRBJ1-1; D may be TRBD1 (5 bases). The CDR3 sequence is 13 residues long. Germline V gives CDR1 SQVTM, CDR2 ANQGSEA. Trimming took off 7 bases at V and 2 bases at J, with 14 bases between the two ends. The CDR3 coding sequence is TGCAGCGGCATCCGGGGCCTAAACACTGAAGCTTTCTTT. Translated, it gives CSGIRGLNTEAFF. Based on the CDR3 plus reference TRBV29-1 and TRBJ1-1, the full variable domain is SAVISQKPSRDICQRGTSLTIQCQVDSQVTMMFWYRQQPGQSLTLIATANQGSEATYESGFVIDKFPISRPNLTFSTLTVSNMSPEDSSIYLCSGIRGLNTEAFFGQGTRLTVV.

This CDR3 is CASSQGTSISYEQYF. DNA for the CDR3: TGTGCCAGCAGCCAAGGGACTAGTATATCCTACGAGCAGTACTTC. The rearrangement uses TRBV4-2 and TRBJ2-7; 7 nucleotides line up with TRBD2. Germline loops: CDR1 LGHNA, CDR2 YNFKEQ. The V segment lost 1 base and the J segment 1 base; nucleotides outside the gene matches: 4. There are 15 residues in the CDR3.

This clonotype was seen once. J is TRBJ2-3 and V is TRBV15, with a weak D call TRBD2 (5 bases). This CDR3 has 16 residues. Trimming removed 1 base at V and 2 bases at J, with 13 bases between. The germline V gene encodes CDR1 LNHNV and CDR2 YYDKDF (reference sequence). This chain's CDR3 is CATSRVEGLTTDTQYF. The CDR3 nucleotides are TGTGCCACCAGCAGAGTCGAGGGCCTCACCACAGATACGCAGTATTTT.

Only one count was recorded for this clonotype. The chain combines TRBV7-9 with TRBJ2-3; 8 nucleotides agree with TRBD1. This CDR3 contains 16 residues. Germline-derived CDR1 and CDR2 are SEHNR and FQNEAQ (reference sequence). V dropped 5 bases and J dropped 0; count of bases not matched to a gene: 7. The CDR3 loop reads CASSTRGQESTDTQYF. The CDR3 DNA reads as TGTGCCAGCAGCACCCGGGGACAGGAGAGCACAGATACGCAGTATTTT.